This TCR beta chain was identified in a study of cytomegalovirus exposure and HLA in healthy donors. For the study at large: An analysis done earlier identified about 120 million unique TCR beta sequences from approximately 170 million T cells. An early data release held some 89 million unique TCRs from HLA-typed donors. Notes on the study in general: As a later analysis showed, a missense DCLRE1C variant was linked to trimming of TCR beta V- and J-genes.

Germline values: CDR1 LGHNA, CDR2 YSLEER. This CDR3 has 13 amino acids. V lost 0 bases to trimming and J lost 8 bases, with 10 bases between them. As regards this clone: Its cognate antigen is unknown.

PCR amplification relied on 60 Vbeta primers (plus 13 Jbeta primers). Only in-frame clones appear in the TCRdb table, and some are missing; sequencing was by immunoSEQ multiplex PCR. The sample lists over 150,000 clones, 68% seen once, with roughly 2.7% in the top ten. The clonotype comes from a woman aged 40 to 50 in good health and CMV-seropositive. Sequenced input: PBMCs. The gene calls are TRBV4-3 and TRBJ1-1, with a tentative D call TRBD1 (5 bases). This CDR3 is CASSQDRRGEAFF. The CDR3, as DNA: TGCGCCAGCAGCCAAGATAGGCGGGGGGAAGCTTTCTTT.